Shown below are 18 T cell receptor beta chains from a single sample sequenced in a study of T cells in localized non-small cell lung cancer. Profiled with immunoSEQ multiplex PCR; TCRdb holds only in-frame clones, not every one. The table includes about 29,000 clones, 89% detected once. Sequenced material: peripheral blood, taken before any cancer treatment. The receptors stem from a woman aged 35-75 years with stage I lung adenocarcinoma.

The rearrangement joins TRBV7-2 to TRBJ2-5; either TRBD1 or TRBD2 may supply D (6 bases each). The germline gives CDR1 SGHTA, CDR2 FQGNSA. Trimming left V 4 bases short and J 7 bases short, with 16 bases between. The CDR3 runs to 14 residues. The CDR3 DNA follows: TGTGCCAGCAGCTCGATAGCAGGAGGGGGGACCCAGTACTTC. Translation gives CASSSIAGGGTQYF.

CDR3: CASSFRQGMVDSPLHF. The CDR3 DNA reads as TGTGCCAGCAGTTTCCGACAGGGAATGGTTGATTCACCCCTCCACTTT. The chain has TRBV6-5 and TRBJ1-6, with 7 bases matching TRBD1. Germline trimming cut 4 bases from V and 8 bases from J; bases unmatched to any gene: 11. In germline, CDR1 is MNHEY, CDR2 SVGAGI. The CDR3 spans 16 residues.

The chain couples TRBV7-9 to TRBJ2-3, with D hard to call. V was shortened by 5 bases and J by 0 bases, with 12 bases between the two germline ends. The CDR3 is 15 residues long. From germline, CDR1 is SEHNR and CDR2 FQNEAQ (reference sequence). CDR3 DNA sequence: TGTGCCAGCAGCCTGCACTCCGGGAGCACAGATACGCAGTATTTT. As protein: CASSLHSGSTDTQYF.

The chain has TRBV6-5 and TRBJ2-5; D remains ambiguous. The CDR3 runs to 11 residues. CDR1 and CDR2 (germline): MNHEY, SVGAGI. Trimming left V 0 bases short and J 7 bases short, with 3 bases between. The CDR3 region has the DNA TGTGCCAGCAGTTACTCTGGGACCCAGTACTTC. It specifies CASSYSGTQYF.

The sample holds one count of this clone. The chain links TRBV19 to TRBJ2-3; 10 nucleotides match TRBD1. This CDR3 has 15 residues. Losses at the gene ends were 6 bases for V and 2 bases for J; bases not matched to a gene: 5. In germline, CDR1 is LNHDA, CDR2 SQIVND (reference sequence). The CDR3 loop reads CASRKGQGNTDTQYF. The CDR3 DNA reads as TGTGCCAGTAGGAAGGGACAGGGGAACACAGATACGCAGTATTTT.

This clone turned up a few times. V is TRBV28 and J is TRBJ2-7; tentative D call: TRBD2 (5 bases). CDR3 length: 13 amino acids. Germline CDR1 is MDHEN and CDR2 is SYDVKM. V lost 3 bases, J lost 4 bases, and 10 bases lay in between. The CDR3 is CASSFPGVYEQYF. The CDR3 nucleotides are TGTGCCAGCAGTTTCCCCGGGGTTTACGAGCAGTACTTC.

The chain is built from TRBV28 and TRBJ2-7; 9 positions agree with TRBD1. V was clipped by 5 bases and J by 3 bases; unmatched bases: 2. The CDR3 loop spans 13 amino acids. Germline V gene lookup returns CDR1 MDHEN and CDR2 SYDVKM. The CDR3: CASSRQGDYEQYF. The CDR3 nucleotides read TGTGCCAGCAGTCGACAGGGGGACTACGAGCAGTACTTC. Complete variable domain (other parts from reference TRBV28 and TRBJ2-7): DVKVTQSSRYLVKRTGEKVFLECVQDMDHENMFWYRQDPGLGLRLIYFSYDVKMKEKGDIPEGYSVSREKKERFSLILESASTNQTSMYLCASSRQGDYEQYFGPGTRLTVT.

V and J are TRBV19 and TRBJ1-1, with 9 bases matching TRBD1. This CDR3 spans 15 amino acids. With 5 bases clipped from V and 0 bases from J, the junction kept 4 bases outside the gene matches. From germline, CDR1 is LNHDA and CDR2 SQIVND (reference sequence). CDR3 loop: CASSFGQGLNTEAFF. The CDR3 DNA follows: TGTGCCAGTAGTTTTGGACAGGGGTTGAACACTGAAGCTTTCTTT.

This chain uses TRBV30 with TRBJ2-4; possible D gene TRBD2, 6 bases. The length of the CDR3 is 15 residues. Germline CDR1 and CDR2: GTSNPN and SVGIG (reference sequence). Trimming left V 4 bases short and J 0 bases short, with 13 bases between. As DNA, the CDR3 is TGTGCCTGGATGGCGGGGAGACTAGCCAAAAACATTCAGTACTTC. It specifies CAWMAGRLAKNIQYF.

The chain couples TRBV19 to TRBJ2-5; TRBD1 agrees at 8 bases. Germline trimming cut 4 bases from V and 1 base from J; bases unmatched to any gene: 8. The CDR3 is 16 residues long. The germline CDR1 and CDR2 sequences are LNHDA and SQIVND (reference sequence). Here the CDR3 DNA reads TGTGCCAGTAGTACCAGAGGACAGGGTTTCCAAGAGACCCAGTACTTC. The encoded protein is CASSTRGQGFQETQYF.

The chain couples TRBV7-3 to TRBJ2-5, with D possibly matching TRBD1 (6 bases). Trimming took off 5 bases at V and 0 bases at J, with 13 bases between the two ends. This CDR3 is 15 amino acids long. The germline CDR1 and CDR2 sequences are SGHTA and FQGTGA. The CDR3 DNA is TGTGCCAGCAGCCTGACCGGGACAAACCAAGAGACCCAGTACTTC. This encodes CASSLTGTNQETQYF.

The chain is built from TRBV27 and TRBJ1-2, with D perhaps TRBD1 (5 bases). Between the trimmed V and J ends, which lost 3 bases and 7 bases, there was a span of 15 bases. Germline V gene lookup returns CDR1 MNHEY and CDR2 SMNVEV (reference sequence). The CDR3 loop spans 14 amino acids. CDR3 sequence: CASSFSGREGGYTF. CDR3 coding DNA: TGTGCCAGCAGTTTTTCGGGACGCGAAGGTGGCTACACCTTC.

CDR3 nucleotides: TGTGCCAGCAGCATAGCGGGGGGCCCGGGCAATGAGCAGTTCTTC. Amino acid sequence: CASSIAGGPGNEQFF. The V call is TRBV28, the J call TRBJ2-1; the match to TRBD2 covers 10 bases. Germline-derived CDR1 and CDR2 are MDHEN and SYDVKM. The junction had 8 bases not matched to a gene; V was cut back by 6 bases and J by 6 bases. The CDR3 is 15 residues long.

The chain joins TRBV7-6 to TRBJ1-1, with D uncertain. The V gene's germline CDR1 is SGHVS and CDR2 FNYEAQ. V lost 0 bases and J 6 bases, leaving 8 bases between the germline ends. CDR3 length: 13 amino acids. CDR3 DNA sequence: TGTGCCAGCAGCTTAGCATTTACCGCTGAAGCTTTCTTT. Translated: CASSLAFTAEAFF.

This sequence joins TRBV27 and TRBJ2-1; maybe TRBD1 (5 bases). CDR1 and CDR2 (germline): MNHEY, SMNVEV (reference sequence). This CDR3 contains 14 residues. V was clipped by 2 bases and J by 4 bases, with 9 bases between them. In nucleotides, the CDR3 is TGTGCCAGCAGTTTAGGGGCCGCATACAATGAGCAGTTCTTC. This translates into CASSLGAAYNEQFF.

This rearrangement joins TRBV2 to TRBJ2-1, with TRBD1 identical over 7 bases. Germline V gene sequence: CDR1 SNHLY, CDR2 FYNNEI. This CDR3 is built from 13 residues. J lost 6 bases, V lost 4 bases, and 3 bases had no gene match. Here the CDR3 reads CASSARDSNEQFF. The CDR3 region has the DNA TGTGCCAGCAGTGCAAGGGACAGCAATGAGCAGTTCTTC.

The V gene is TRBV29-1, the J gene TRBJ2-3; 10 nucleotides match TRBD2. This CDR3 is built from 17 residues. The J segment lost 1 base and the V segment lost 4 bases, leaving 11 bases of the junction unmatched. From germline, CDR1 is SQVTM and CDR2 ANQGSEA. The chain's CDR3 is CSVVGLAGVGRTDTQYF. For the CDR3, the DNA is TGCAGCGTTGTAGGTCTAGCGGGGGTCGGACGCACAGATACGCAGTATTTT.

The table lists this clone with a count of one. The CDR3 protein is CASSLVRGSTEAFF. The CDR3 DNA reads TGCGCCAGCAGCTTGGTCAGGGGGAGCACTGAAGCTTTCTTT. The chain joins TRBV5-1 to TRBJ1-1, with 7 bases identical to TRBD1. With 0 bases clipped from V and 4 bases from J, the junction kept 3 bases outside the gene matches. CDR3 length: 14 residues. In germline, CDR1 is SGHRS, CDR2 YFSETQ.